Sequencing of this TCR beta chain was carried out in a study of tissue T cells after allogeneic stem cell transplantation (dated by TCRdb to between 2022 and 2023). Background for the entire study: If a tissue had multiple samples, a pathologist reviewed H&E sections so that samples with histologically apparent lymphocytes got priority for sequencing. TCR beta repertoires were profiled across many tissues obtained from research autopsies of patients with and without GVHD, as well as in mouse models of GVHD. The human arm was conducted as a prospective observational study, and neither blinding nor randomization was performed.

Trimming removed 2 bases from V and 7 bases from J, leaving 12 bases between the germline ends. CDR1 and CDR2 were assigned from the germline V gene (reference sequence) as SEHNR and FQNEAQ. The CDR3 covers 14 residues, taking in both the cysteine and the phenylalanine. Solely the CDR3 DNA is kept, with 42 bases framed from the first base. The investigation overall reported the following: Within patients, how anatomically similar tissues were was a major factor shaping TCR repertoire composition, regardless of disease or transplant status. In both patients and mice, T cells from blood and spleen picked up only a limited part of the TCR repertoire that was detected in tissues. Which tissue TCRs were alloreactive or antigen-specific was not determined in the study, and some clones might have been persisting host cells. Only a few T cell clones appeared in more than one patient, yet motif-based clustering showed tissue-specific repertoire signatures that were shared between patients. Sampling depth was acknowledged as a limitation, and the patient cohort was both small and clinically heterogeneous. For the non-GVHD comparator patients, no blood samples were available.

A few counts support this clone. Its antigen target is currently unknown. Per-base quality was not reported, and no clone a single base away is much larger than it. Library prep was done by the immunoSEQ multiplex PCR assay. Adaptive Biotechnologies performed the TCRbeta CDR3 sequencing at survey depth and reported CDR3 sequences, V/J genes, productive frequency and template counts. TCR beta CDR3 regions were amplified from genomic DNA rather than RNA. Turning to the authors' computational methods: Jensen-Shannon divergence served to quantify pairwise repertoire overlap between tissues, with 0 meaning identical and 1 meaning complete divergence. Tissues were grouped by single-linkage agglomerative hierarchical clustering of pairwise JSD values, and the clustering results were shown as dendrograms. GLIPH2 was applied to all patient samples using simulation_depth 1000, kmer_min_depth 3, and cdr3_length_cutoff 8, and only groups with more than two unique CDR3s were retained. A standardized tissue-overlap score was calculated by extrapolating Jaccard GLIPH-group overlap across patients to a standard repertoire size of 1000 clones. Associations of diversity with clinical or experimental variables used linear mixed-effect models with tissue fixed effects and individual random effects. The source is immuneACCESS, and TCRdb retained only in-frame sequences with V and J called. Part of the clones is not carried over; for the studies checked, unresolved V genes explain less than half of this, and the remainder is unexplained. V, J and clone size were drawn from that table, and D and trimming were deduced from the DNA. For this sample there are some 5,200 clones; 55% to 75% appear just once. Together, the top ten hold 7.7% of the sample.

The label giving this sample's time point can be read as: human tissue collected at research (rapid) autopsy. Three non-HCT comparator patients with other cancers, who had at least five GI tract samples and no known GI disease at death, were retrospectively selected. After a median post-mortem interval of roughly 9.9 hours, the autopsy tissues collected included GI sites spanning esophagus to rectum, along with liver, skin and lymphoid organs including spleen. Each autopsy specimen was bisected, with one portion flash-frozen in liquid nitrogen and the remainder formalin-fixed, and the outer muscle layers of GI specimens were removed. Genomic DNA was extracted from frozen tissues using the Mag-Bind Blood & Tissue DNA HDQ 96 Kit on a Chemagic 360 or the DNeasy Blood & Tissue Kit. Because of concern about red blood cell contamination, the extracted DNA went through further purification with the Genomic DNA Clean & Concentrator-25 kit.

The sequence was collected from a female donor at least 60 years old with lung cancer. The V and J segments used are TRBV7-9 and TRBJ1-3; the D gene cannot be named for sure. The source was tissue from the colon, collected at autopsy. The CDR3 protein is CASSLRGIANTIYF. The nucleotide sequence reads as follows: TGTGCCAGCAGCTTACGAGGGATAGCGAACACCATATATTTT.